This TCR beta chain was retrieved from a study of CXCR3-negative and CXCR3-positive naive CD8 T cells. From germline, CDR1 is SGHVS and CDR2 FQNEAQ. This CDR3 is built from 15 residues. Carrying UMI labels, the TRB cDNA libraries were prepared through 5' RACE. TCRdb reprocessed the 5' RACE reads and reports one entry per CDR3 protein, with no DNA. The sample data list roughly 48,000 distinct CDR3 sequences. The chain employs TRBV7-8 and TRBJ2-2; TCRdb's D gene call, TRBD1, goes unchecked for lack of DNA. What was sequenced was memory CD8+ T cells from blood. The TCR was taken from a human donor in good health. Some clones in this sample may be carry-over from other donors' samples. CDR3 sequence: CASSQDRQGTGELFF.